Each of the 11 T cell receptor beta chains below was sequenced from the same sample in a study of cytomegalovirus exposure and HLA in healthy donors. The study ran its PCR with 60 Vbeta and 13 Jbeta primers. Only in-frame clones appear in the TCRdb table, and some are missing; sequencing was by immunoSEQ multiplex PCR. The clone table shows 100,000 to 150,000 clones, with the ten largest holding more than 1.5%. Sample: PBMCs. The receptors were gathered from a man younger than 35 in good health and CMV-seronegative.

V is TRBV5-4 and J is TRBJ2-7; 9 bases are a match to TRBD1. V lost 4 bases, J lost 0 bases, and 5 bases stayed unmatched. Germline V lookup: CDR1 SGHNT, CDR2 YYREEE (reference sequence). The CDR3 totals 15 residues. DNA for the CDR3: TGTGCCAGCAGCAAGCCGGGACAGGGCTCCTACGAGCAGTACTTC. It codes for CASSKPGQGSYEQYF.

V usage is TRBV7-3 and J usage is TRBJ2-2, with D perhaps matching TRBD2 (5 bases). The CDR3 contains 18 residues. The V end was cut by 2 bases, the J end by 6 bases, with 22 bases between. Germline CDR1 and CDR2: SGHTA and FQGTGA. The CDR3 is CASSLQSPTVGSPGELFF. CDR3 bases: TGTGCCAGCAGCTTACAAAGCCCGACCGTTGGGAGTCCCGGGGAGCTGTTTTTT.

This chain connects TRBV28 to TRBJ2-6, with a possible D match to TRBD1 (6 bases). CDR3 length: 15 residues. The V gene lost 6 bases and the J gene lost 1 base, with 10 bases spanning the gap. Germline values: CDR1 MDHEN, CDR2 SYDVKM. The DNA for the CDR3 is TGTGCCAGCAGCCTACAGGGTTCTGGGGCCAACGTCCTGACTTTC. It translates to CASSLQGSGANVLTF.

The CDR3 spells CAISDNRDSYYEQYF. DNA of the CDR3: TGTGCCATCAGTGATAACCGGGACAGCTACTACGAGCAGTACTTC. J is TRBJ2-7 and V is TRBV10-3, with 7 bases matching TRBD1. J gave up 3 bases and V 3 bases, and 8 bases lay outside the gene matches. The germline V gene encodes CDR1 ENHRY and CDR2 SYGVKD. The CDR3 length is 15 residues.

The V and J genes are TRBV18 and TRBJ1-1; 8 nucleotides agree with TRBD1. CDR1 and CDR2 (germline): KGHSH, LQKENI. Losses at the gene ends were 3 bases for V and 1 base for J; bases not matched to a gene: 1. This CDR3 contains 14 residues. The CDR3 coding sequence is TGTGCCAGCTCACCCGGGACAGGGAACACTGAAGCTTTCTTT. Protein product: CASSPGTGNTEAFF.

The CDR3 loop reads CASSLPGQGGETQYF. In nucleotides, the CDR3 is TGTGCCAGCAGCTTACCGGGACAGGGCGGGGAGACCCAGTACTTC. The rearrangement links TRBV7-2 to TRBJ2-5; 9 bases map to TRBD1. The CDR3 length is 15 residues. With 2 bases clipped from V and 5 bases from J, the junction kept 6 bases outside the gene matches. Germline V gene lookup returns CDR1 SGHTA and CDR2 FQGNSA.

V usage is TRBV9 and J usage is TRBJ2-6; possibly TRBD1 for D (6 bases). V was trimmed by 7 bases and J by 0 bases, leaving 8 bases between them. The V gene's germline CDR1 is SGDLS and CDR2 YYNGEE. This CDR3 spans 14 amino acids. The CDR3 nucleotides read TGTGCCAGCGGGGGCGGCTCTGGGGCCAACGTCCTGACTTTC. Amino acids: CASGGGSGANVLTF.

The chain is built from TRBV5-6 and TRBJ2-7; 7 bases map to TRBD1. Losses at the gene ends were 0 bases for V and 7 bases for J; bases not matched to a gene: 10. This CDR3 is 15 amino acids long. Germline loops: CDR1 SGHDT, CDR2 YYEEEE. CDR3 nucleotides: TGTGCCAGCAGCTTGGGACCCGTACAGGGGAGAGAGCAGTACTTC. Protein product: CASSLGPVQGREQYF.

The genes are TRBV6-1 and TRBJ2-7; 7 bases are shared with TRBD1. The CDR3 is 15 residues long. Germline assignment: CDR1 MNHNS and CDR2 SASEGT. With V trimmed by 6 bases and J by 1 base, 9 bases remained unmatched. Here the CDR3 reads CASRGDSHSSYEQYF. CDR3 DNA sequence: TGTGCCAGCAGGGGGGACAGCCACTCGTCCTACGAGCAGTACTTC.

The chain has TRBV4-3 and TRBJ2-5; 8 bases map to TRBD2. The CDR3 has 16 residues. Germline V gene lookup returns CDR1 LGHNA and CDR2 YSLEER. V lost 1 base, J lost 2 bases, and 6 bases stayed unmatched. CDR3 region: CASSQAGTRNQETQYF. The CDR3 coding sequence is TGCGCCAGCAGCCAAGCCGGGACTAGAAATCAAGAGACCCAGTACTTC.

This rearrangement joins TRBV25-1 to TRBJ2-3; the D gene is possibly TRBD1 (5 bases). The CDR3 sequence is 14 residues long. Deletions cut 1 base from V and 1 base from J, with 6 bases between. Per germline, CDR1 MGHDK and CDR2 SYGVNS. CDR3 sequence reads: CASSELTGTDTQYF. In DNA, the CDR3 is TGTGCCAGCAGTGAATTGACAGGCACAGATACGCAGTATTTT.